This TCR beta chain is from a study of OX40 agonist ivuxolimab in advanced cancers. Study-level background: Ivuxolimab, an agonist antibody against OX40 (CD134), was given to patients. Dose-escalation patients suffered from hepatocellular carcinoma, melanoma, renal cell or head and neck cancer.

To note about this clone: Its cognate antigen is unknown.

Trimming cost V 6 bases and J 4 bases; bases outside gene matches: 7. The CDR3 runs 15 residues. Germline values: CDR1 SGHNT, CDR2 YYREEE (reference sequence). Produced via immunoSEQ multiplex PCR; TCRdb's table is partial and in-frame only. This table has about 16,000 clones, roughly 90% appearing once. Regarding the study as a whole: Doses of 0.1 to 3.0 mg/kg were accompanied by clonal expansion of CD4+ and CD8+ blood T cells by week 6.

The sequence was obtained from an adult with an advanced solid tumor such as melanoma, head and neck, liver or kidney cancer. The source was CD4+ or CD8+ T cells sorted from blood, collected in a trial of the OX40 agonist ivuxolimab. V is TRBV5-4 and J is TRBJ2-5, with 12 bases matching TRBD2. CDR3 region: CASNAGLAGTETQYF. DNA for the CDR3: TGTGCCAGCAACGCTGGACTAGCGGGGACAGAGACCCAGTACTTC.